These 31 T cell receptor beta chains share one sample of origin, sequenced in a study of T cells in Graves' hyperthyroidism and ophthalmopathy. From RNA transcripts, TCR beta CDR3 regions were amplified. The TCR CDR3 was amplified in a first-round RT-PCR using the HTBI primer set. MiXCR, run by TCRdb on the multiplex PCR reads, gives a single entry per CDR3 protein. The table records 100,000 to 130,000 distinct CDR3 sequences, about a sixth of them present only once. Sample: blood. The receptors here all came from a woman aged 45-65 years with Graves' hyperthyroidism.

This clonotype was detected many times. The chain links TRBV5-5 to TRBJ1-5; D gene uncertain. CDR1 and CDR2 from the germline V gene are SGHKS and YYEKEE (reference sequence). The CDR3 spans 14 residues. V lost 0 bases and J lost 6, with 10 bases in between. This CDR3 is CASSLVPEGQPQHF. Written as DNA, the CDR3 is TGTGCCAGCAGCTTGGTTCCGGAAGGTCAGCCCCAGCATTTT. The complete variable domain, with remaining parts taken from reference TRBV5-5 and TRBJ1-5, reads DAGVTQSPTHLIKTRGQQVTLRCSPISGHKSVSWYQQVLGQGPQFIFQYYEKEERGRGNFPDRFSARQFPNYSSELNVNALLLGDSALYLCASSLVPEGQPQHFGDGTRLSIL.

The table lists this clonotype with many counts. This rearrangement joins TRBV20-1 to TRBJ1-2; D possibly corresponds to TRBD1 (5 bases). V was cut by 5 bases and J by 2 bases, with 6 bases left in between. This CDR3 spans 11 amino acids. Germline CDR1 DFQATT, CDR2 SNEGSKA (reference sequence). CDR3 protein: CSAGTNYGYTF. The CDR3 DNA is TGCAGTGCTGGGACGAACTATGGCTACACCTTC.

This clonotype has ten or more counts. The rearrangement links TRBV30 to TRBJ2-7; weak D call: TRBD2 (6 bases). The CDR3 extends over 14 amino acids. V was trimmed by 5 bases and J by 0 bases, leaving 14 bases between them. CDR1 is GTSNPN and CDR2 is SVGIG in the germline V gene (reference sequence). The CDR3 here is CAWSPAGFSYEQYV. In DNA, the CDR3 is TGTGCCTGGTCCCCAGCGGGTTTCTCCTACGAGCAGTACGTC.

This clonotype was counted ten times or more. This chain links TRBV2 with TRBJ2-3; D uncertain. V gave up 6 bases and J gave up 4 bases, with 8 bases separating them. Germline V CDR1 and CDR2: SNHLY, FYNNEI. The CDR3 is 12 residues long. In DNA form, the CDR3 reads TGTGCCAGCAGGGCGGCAGCAGATACGCAGTATTTT. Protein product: CASRAAADTQYF. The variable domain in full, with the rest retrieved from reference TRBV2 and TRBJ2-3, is EPEVTQTPSHQVTQMGQEVILRCVPISNHLYFYWYRQILGQKVEFLVSFYNNEISEKSEIFDDQFSVERPDGSNFTLKIRSTKLEDSAMYFCASRAAADTQYFGPGTRLTVL.

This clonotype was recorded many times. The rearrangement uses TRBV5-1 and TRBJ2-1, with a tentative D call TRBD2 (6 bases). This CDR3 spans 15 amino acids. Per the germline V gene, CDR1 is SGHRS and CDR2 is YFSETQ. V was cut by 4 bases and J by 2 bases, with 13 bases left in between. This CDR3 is CASSRGTEAYNEQFF. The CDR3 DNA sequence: TGCGCCAGCAGCCGGGGGACCGAAGCCTACAATGAGCAGTTCTTC. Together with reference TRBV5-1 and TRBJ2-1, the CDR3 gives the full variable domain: KAGVTQTPRYLIKTRGQQVTLSCSPISGHRSVSWYQQTPGQGLQFLFEYFSETQRNKGNFPGRFSGRQFSNSRSEMNVSTLELGDSALYLCASSRGTEAYNEQFFGPGTRLTVL.

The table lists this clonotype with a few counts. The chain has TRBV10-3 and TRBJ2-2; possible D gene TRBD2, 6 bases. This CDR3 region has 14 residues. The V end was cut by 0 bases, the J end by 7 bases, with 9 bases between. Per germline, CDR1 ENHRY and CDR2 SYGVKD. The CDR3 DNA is TGTGCCATCAGTGAGTCCGGGGGAGGCGGGGAGCTGTTTTTT. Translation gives CAISESGGGGELFF.

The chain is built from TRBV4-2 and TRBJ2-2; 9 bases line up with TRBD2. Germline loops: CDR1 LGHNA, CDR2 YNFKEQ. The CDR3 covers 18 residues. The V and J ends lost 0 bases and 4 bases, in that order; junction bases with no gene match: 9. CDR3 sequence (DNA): TGTGCCAGCAGCCAAGATACCCGAACTAGCGGGCCCACCGGGGAGCTGTTTTTT. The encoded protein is CASSQDTRTSGPTGELFF.

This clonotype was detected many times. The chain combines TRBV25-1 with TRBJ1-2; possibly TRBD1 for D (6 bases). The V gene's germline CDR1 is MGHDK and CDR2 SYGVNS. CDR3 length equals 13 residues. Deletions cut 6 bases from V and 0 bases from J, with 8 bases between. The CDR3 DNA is TGTGCCAGCAGCAGGGGAACTAACTATGGCTACACCTTC. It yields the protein CASSRGTNYGYTF.

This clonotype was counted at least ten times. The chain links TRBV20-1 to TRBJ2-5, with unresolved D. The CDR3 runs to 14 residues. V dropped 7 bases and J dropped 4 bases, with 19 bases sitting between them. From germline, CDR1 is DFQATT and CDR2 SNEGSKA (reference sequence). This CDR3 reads CSVSSLGKGETQYF. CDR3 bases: TGCAGTGTTTCATCCCTGGGGAAGGGAGAGACCCAGTACTTC.

CDR3 nucleotide sequence: TGTGCCAGCAGCTTAGTAGCGGGGGGTCGGTATGGCTACACCTTC. It codes for CASSLVAGGRYGYTF. The chain combines TRBV11-2 with TRBJ1-2; D possibly corresponds to TRBD1 (5 bases). The CDR3 loop spans 15 amino acids. The germline V and J ends were trimmed by 1 base and 5 bases, with 14 bases remaining between them. CDR1 SGHAT and CDR2 FQNNGV come from the germline V gene.

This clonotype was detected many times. CDR3 sequence reads: CASSLMADRGGSNEQFF. CDR3 nucleotide sequence: TGTGCCAGCAGCTTAATGGCGGACAGGGGTGGAAGCAATGAGCAGTTCTTC. V usage is TRBV7-3 and J usage is TRBJ2-1; 9 bases agree with TRBD1. This CDR3 has 17 residues. Losses at the gene ends were 1 base for V and 6 bases for J; bases not matched to a gene: 10. Germline V gene lookup returns CDR1 SGHTA and CDR2 FQGTGA.

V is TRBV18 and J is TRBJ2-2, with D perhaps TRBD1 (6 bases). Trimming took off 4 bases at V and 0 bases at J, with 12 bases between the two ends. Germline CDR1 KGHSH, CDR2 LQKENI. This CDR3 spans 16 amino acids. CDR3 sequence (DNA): TGTGCCAGCTCACGCTCGGGGACAACGAACACCGGGGAGCTGTTTTTT. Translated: CASSRSGTTNTGELFF.

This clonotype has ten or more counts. CDR3 amino acids: CASSPYTLNGANVLTF. Written as DNA, the CDR3 is TGTGCCAGCAGTCCGTACACCCTGAATGGGGCCAACGTCCTGACTTTC. This rearrangement joins TRBV25-1 to TRBJ2-6; no clear D gene. CDR3 length equals 16 residues. Trimming removed 5 bases at V and 3 bases at J, with 14 bases between. Germline loops: CDR1 MGHDK, CDR2 SYGVNS.

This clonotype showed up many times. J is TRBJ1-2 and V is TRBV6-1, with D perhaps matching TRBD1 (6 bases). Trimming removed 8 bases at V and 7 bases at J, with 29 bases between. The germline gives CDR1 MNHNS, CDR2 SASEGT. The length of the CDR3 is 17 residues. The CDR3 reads CASAPNSGAGHVSGYTF. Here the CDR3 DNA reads TGTGCCAGCGCCCCTAATTCAGGGGCAGGGCATGTCTCTGGCTACACCTTC.

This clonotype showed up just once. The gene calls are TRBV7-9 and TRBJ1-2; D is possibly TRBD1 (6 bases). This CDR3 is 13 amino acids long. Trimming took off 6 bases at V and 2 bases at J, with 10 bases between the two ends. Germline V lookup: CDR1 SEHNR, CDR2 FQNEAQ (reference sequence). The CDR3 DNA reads TGTGCCAGCAGTGCGGACAGAAACTATGGCTACACCTTC. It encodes CASSADRNYGYTF.

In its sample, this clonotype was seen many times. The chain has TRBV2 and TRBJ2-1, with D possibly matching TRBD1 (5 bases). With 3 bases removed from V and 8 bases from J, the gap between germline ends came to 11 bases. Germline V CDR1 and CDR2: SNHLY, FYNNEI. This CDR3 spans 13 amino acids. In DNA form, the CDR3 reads TGTGCCAGCAGTGATCAGGGCCGGGATGAGCAGTTCTTC. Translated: CASSDQGRDEQFF.

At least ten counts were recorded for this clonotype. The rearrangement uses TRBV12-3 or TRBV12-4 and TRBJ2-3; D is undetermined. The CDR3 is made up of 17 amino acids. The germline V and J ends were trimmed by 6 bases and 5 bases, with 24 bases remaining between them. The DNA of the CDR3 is TGTGCCAGCAGCAGCCTCCTTAGGGTATGGTATGGAGATACGCAGTATTTT. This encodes CASSSLLRVWYGDTQYF.

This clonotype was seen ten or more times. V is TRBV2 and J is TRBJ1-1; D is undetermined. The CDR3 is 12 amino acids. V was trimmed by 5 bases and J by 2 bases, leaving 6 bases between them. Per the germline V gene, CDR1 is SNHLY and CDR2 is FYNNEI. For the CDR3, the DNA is TGTGCCAGCAGTTCTCCTAACACTGAAGCTTTCTTT. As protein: CASSSPNTEAFF.

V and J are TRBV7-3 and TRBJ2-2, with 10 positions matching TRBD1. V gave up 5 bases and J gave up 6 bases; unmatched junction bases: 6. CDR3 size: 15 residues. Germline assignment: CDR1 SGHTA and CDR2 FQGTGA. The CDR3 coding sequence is TGTGCCAGCAGCAAGACAGGGGGCGCCTCCGGGGAGCTGTTTTTT. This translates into CASSKTGGASGELFF. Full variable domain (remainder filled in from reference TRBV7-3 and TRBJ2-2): GAGVSQTPSNKVTEKGKYVELRCDPISGHTALYWYRQSLGQGPEFLIYFQGTGAADDSGLPNDRFFAVRPEGSVSTLKIQRTERGDSAVYLCASSKTGGASGELFFGEGSRLTVL.

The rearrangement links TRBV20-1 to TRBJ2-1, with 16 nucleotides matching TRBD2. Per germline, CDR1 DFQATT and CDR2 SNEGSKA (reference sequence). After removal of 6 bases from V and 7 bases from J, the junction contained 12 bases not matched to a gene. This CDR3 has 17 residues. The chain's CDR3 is CSAPGTGTSGGANEQFF. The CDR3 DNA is TGCAGTGCCCCCGGGACCGGGACTAGCGGGGGGGCAAATGAGCAGTTCTTC.

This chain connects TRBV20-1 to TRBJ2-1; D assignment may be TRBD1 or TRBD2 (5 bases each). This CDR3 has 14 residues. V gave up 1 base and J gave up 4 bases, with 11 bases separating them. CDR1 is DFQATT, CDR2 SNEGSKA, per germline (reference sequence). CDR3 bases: TGCAGTGCTAGAGCAGGGACGGGGTACAATGAGCAGTTCTTC. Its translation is CSARAGTGYNEQFF.

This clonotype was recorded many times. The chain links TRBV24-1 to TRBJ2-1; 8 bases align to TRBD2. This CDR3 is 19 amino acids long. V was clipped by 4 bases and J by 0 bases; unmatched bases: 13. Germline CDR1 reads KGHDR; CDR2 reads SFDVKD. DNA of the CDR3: TGTGCCACCAGTGACGCCGGGACTAGTTCAAAGAGCTCCTACAATGAGCAGTTCTTC. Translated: CATSDAGTSSKSSYNEQFF.

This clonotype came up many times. The DNA for the CDR3 is TGCAGCGGGCAACAGGGTTTGAACACTGAAGCTTTCTTT. Translating it yields CSGQQGLNTEAFF. V usage is TRBV29-1 and J usage is TRBJ1-1; maybe TRBD1 (6 bases). CDR1 is SQVTM, CDR2 ANQGSEA, per germline. Trimming stripped 7 bases from V and 0 bases from J, with 12 bases between. The CDR3 covers 13 residues.

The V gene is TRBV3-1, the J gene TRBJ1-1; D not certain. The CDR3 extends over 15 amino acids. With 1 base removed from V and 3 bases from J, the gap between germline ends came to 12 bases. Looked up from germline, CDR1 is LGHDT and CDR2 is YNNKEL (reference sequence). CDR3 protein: CASSQGPGIYTEAFF. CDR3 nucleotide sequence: TGTGCCAGCAGCCAAGGTCCTGGGATTTACACTGAAGCTTTCTTT.

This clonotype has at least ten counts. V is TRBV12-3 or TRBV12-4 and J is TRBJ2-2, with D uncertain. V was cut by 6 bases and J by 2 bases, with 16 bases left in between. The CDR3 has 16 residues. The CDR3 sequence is CASSGIVPPNTGELFF. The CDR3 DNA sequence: TGTGCCAGCAGCGGTATTGTCCCTCCAAACACCGGGGAGCTGTTTTTT.

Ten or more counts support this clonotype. CDR3 in DNA: TGCAGCCAAAGGGGGGAGAGGGAGACCCAGTACTTC. Translation gives CSQRGERETQYF. The chain links TRBV20-1 to TRBJ2-5; TRBD1 or TRBD2 may be the D gene (6 bases each). The CDR3 extends over 12 amino acids. Germline CDR1 is DFQATT and CDR2 is SNEGSKA (reference sequence).

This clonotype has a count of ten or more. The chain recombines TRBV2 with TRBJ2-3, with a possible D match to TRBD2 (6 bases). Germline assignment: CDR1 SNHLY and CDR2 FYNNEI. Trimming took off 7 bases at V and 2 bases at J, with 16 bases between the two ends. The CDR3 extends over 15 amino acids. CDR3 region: CASTGRRGTTDTQYF. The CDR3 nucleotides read TGTGCCAGCACCGGTCGGCGGGGAACCACAGATACGCAGTATTTT.

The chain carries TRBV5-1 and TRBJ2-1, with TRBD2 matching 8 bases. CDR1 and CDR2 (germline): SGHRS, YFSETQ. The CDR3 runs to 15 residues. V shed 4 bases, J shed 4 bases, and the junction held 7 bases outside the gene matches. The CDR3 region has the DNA TGCGCCAGCAGCGCCGGGACTAGAGCTTACAATGAGCAGTTCTTC. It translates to CASSAGTRAYNEQFF.

CDR3 residues: CASSQGLLVAGHYEQYF. The CDR3 DNA sequence: TGTGCCAGCAGCCAGGGACTTCTGGTAGCGGGGCACTACGAGCAGTACTTC. The chain carries TRBV3-1 and TRBJ2-7; 8 nucleotides line up with TRBD2. In germline, CDR1 is LGHDT, CDR2 YNNKEL (reference sequence). V trimming: 3 bases; J trimming: 3 bases; junction bases outside the gene matches: 13. This CDR3 region has 17 residues.

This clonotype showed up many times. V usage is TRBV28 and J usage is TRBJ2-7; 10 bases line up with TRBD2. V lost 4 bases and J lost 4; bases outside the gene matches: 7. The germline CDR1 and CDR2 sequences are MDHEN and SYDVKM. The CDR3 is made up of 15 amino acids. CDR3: CASSSWGLARYEQYF. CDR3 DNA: TGTGCCAGCAGTTCTTGGGGACTAGCGAGATACGAGCAGTACTTC.

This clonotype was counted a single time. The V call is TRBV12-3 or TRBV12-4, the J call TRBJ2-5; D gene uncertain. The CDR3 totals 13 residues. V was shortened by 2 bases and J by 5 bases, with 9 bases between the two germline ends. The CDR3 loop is CASSLSAWETQYF. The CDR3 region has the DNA TGTGCCAGCAGTTTATCGGCTTGGGAGACCCAGTACTTC.